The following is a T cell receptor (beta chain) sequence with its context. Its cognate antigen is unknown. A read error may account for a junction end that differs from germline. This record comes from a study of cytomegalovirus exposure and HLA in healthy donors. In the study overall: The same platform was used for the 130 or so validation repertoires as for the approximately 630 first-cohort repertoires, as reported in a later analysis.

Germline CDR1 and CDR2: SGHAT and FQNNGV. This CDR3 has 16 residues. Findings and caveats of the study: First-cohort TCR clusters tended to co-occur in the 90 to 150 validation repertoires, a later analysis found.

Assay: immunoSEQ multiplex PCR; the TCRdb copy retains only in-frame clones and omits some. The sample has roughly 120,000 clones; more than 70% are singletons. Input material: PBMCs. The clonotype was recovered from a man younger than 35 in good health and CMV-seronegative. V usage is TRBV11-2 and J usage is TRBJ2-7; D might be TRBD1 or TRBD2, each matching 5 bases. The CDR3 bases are TGTGCCAGCAGCCTAGAGGGATCCCAGGGCTCCTACGAGCAGTACTTC. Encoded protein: CASSLEGSQGSYEQYF.